This T cell receptor (beta chain) was captured in a study of a mutant IDH1 vaccine in newly diagnosed glioma. As for the study in general: Every participant had undergone radiotherapy, temozolomide, or both before, and most underwent both. Study observations and caveats: It was 93.3% of patients that developed vaccine-induced immune responses.

Data came from immunoSEQ multiplex PCR; TCRdb stores just in-frame clones and leaves some out. The sample lists around 30,000 clones; about 85% were seen once. The time point was: week 23, last vaccination. The vaccine gave 300 ug of a 20-mer mutant IDH1 peptide subcutaneously per dose. Germline-derived CDR1 and CDR2 are SQVTM and ANQGSEA. The CDR3 loop spans 13 amino acids. The V and J ends lost 4 bases and 8 bases, in that order; junction bases with no gene match: 10. Details on this clone: Its antigen is undetermined.

The gene calls are TRBV29-1 and TRBJ1-2; 7 nucleotides line up with TRBD1. This receptor was taken from a woman under 30 with glioma. Source: PBMCs, taken from a glioma patient whose treatment included an IDH1 peptide vaccine. CDR3 nucleotides: TGCAGCGTTGGTTCATCAGGGGGGCGCGGCTACACCTTC. This translates into CSVGSSGGRGYTF.